Each of the 9 T cell receptor beta chains below was sequenced from the same sample in a study of Ad26.COV2.S vaccination and SARS-CoV-2 variants. Treatment in this sample: 19 received Ad26.COV2.S at low or high dose, single or two shots; 5 received placebo; per-sample allocation not given. The study sampled participants on day 63 after the first vaccine or placebo injection. The assay was immunoSEQ multiplex PCR, and TCRdb's table has in-frame clones only and misses some. Of around 240,000 clones listed, more than 75% are singletons. The sequences come from peripheral blood, collected in a trial of Ad26.COV2.S vaccine versus placebo. These receptors originate from a person between 18 and 65 years old who received the Ad26.COV2.S COVID-19 vaccine or a placebo.

The chain employs TRBV10-3 and TRBJ1-1, with a tentative D call TRBD1 (6 bases). The ends were cut back, 3 bases at V and 1 base at J, with 12 bases in the middle. The CDR3 runs 15 residues. Germline CDR1 is ENHRY and CDR2 is SYGVKD. The CDR3 loop reads CAISDRGLTNTEAFF. CDR3 bases: TGTGCCATCAGTGATCGGGGGCTAACGAACACTGAAGCTTTCTTT.

The V gene is TRBV27, the J gene TRBJ2-2; weak D call: TRBD1 (5 bases). Per the germline V gene, CDR1 is MNHEY and CDR2 is SMNVEV (reference sequence). V lost 6 bases, J lost 6 bases, and 14 bases lay in between. The CDR3 has 14 residues. The CDR3 nucleotides are TGTGCCAGCAGGCAAATAGGGGCGCCCGGGGAGCTGTTTTTT. Amino acid sequence: CASRQIGAPGELFF.

This chain joins TRBV5-6 and TRBJ2-1; D gene uncertain. The germline V and J ends were trimmed by 0 bases and 15 bases, with 13 bases remaining between them. Germline assignment: CDR1 SGHDT and CDR2 YYEEEE. The CDR3 length is 12 residues. The CDR3 sequence is CASSLGTGHRFF. The CDR3 DNA follows: TGTGCCAGCAGCTTGGGGACCGGGCACCGGTTCTTC.

This clone showed up just a few times. The genes are TRBV10-3 and TRBJ1-5; D call uncertain. This CDR3 is built from 12 residues. Germline CDR1 ENHRY, CDR2 SYGVKD. V lost 2 bases, J lost 6 bases, and 5 bases lay in between. The CDR3 is CAISEPSQPQHF. The CDR3 DNA reads as TGTGCCATCAGTGAGCCGAGTCAGCCCCAGCATTTT.

The rearrangement links TRBV5-4 to TRBJ2-7; TRBD2 might be the D (6 bases). The CDR3 has 16 residues. From germline, CDR1 is SGHNT and CDR2 YYREEE (reference sequence). Trimming took off 0 bases at V and 0 bases at J, with 13 bases between the two ends. The CDR3 DNA reads TGTGCCAGCAGCTTGGGACCGGTGGGACTCTCCTACGAGCAGTACTTC. Translated, it gives CASSLGPVGLSYEQYF.

The chain combines TRBV15 with TRBJ2-1; unclear D gene. The V end lost 1 base, the J end lost 6 bases, and 16 bases lay between the germline ends. Germline-derived CDR1 and CDR2 are LNHNV and YYDKDF (reference sequence). The CDR3 spans 16 residues. The CDR3 spells CATSRVFPGLANEQFF. DNA for the CDR3: TGTGCCACCAGCAGAGTATTCCCCGGGCTCGCCAATGAGCAGTTCTTC.

The rearrangement joins TRBV28 to TRBJ2-7; the match to TRBD1 covers 7 bases. The CDR3 totals 15 residues. Germline CDR1 and CDR2: MDHEN and SYDVKM. Trimming at V came to 5 bases and at J to 0 bases, leaving 7 bases not matched to a gene. CDR3 bases: TGTGCCAGCAGTCCCGGGACAGCATACTCCTACGAGCAGTACTTC. Translation gives CASSPGTAYSYEQYF.

The J gene is TRBJ2-5, the V gene TRBV7-9; 9 bases are shared with TRBD1. The CDR3 spans 13 residues. Per germline, CDR1 SEHNR and CDR2 FQNEAQ (reference sequence). With V trimmed by 4 bases and J by 3 bases, 0 bases remained unmatched. The CDR3, as DNA: TGTGCCAGCAGCTGGACAGGGGAAGAGACCCAGTACTTC. The encoded protein is CASSWTGEETQYF. The variable domain in full, completed from reference TRBV7-9 and TRBJ2-5, reads DTGVSQNPRHKITKRGQNVTFRCDPISEHNRLYWYRQTLGQGPEFLTYFQNEAQLEKSRLLSDRFSAERPKGSFSTLEIQRTEQGDSAMYLCASSWTGEETQYFGPGTRLLVL.

The chain carries TRBV30 and TRBJ2-3; TRBD2 might be the D (7 bases). V was shortened by 1 base and J by 0 bases, with 11 bases between the two germline ends. The CDR3 sequence is 15 residues long. Germline lookup yields CDR1 GTSNPN and CDR2 SVGIG (reference sequence). In nucleotides, the CDR3 is TGTGCCTGGAGTGAGGGGGGGAGTAGCACAGATACGCAGTATTTT. The encoded protein is CAWSEGGSSTDTQYF.